This TCR beta chain is from a study of neurological immune-mediated disorders. Only a few counts were recorded for this clonotype. In germline, CDR1 is SGHAT, CDR2 FQNNGV. The CDR3 consists of 14 residues. V lost 5 bases and J 12 bases, leaving 17 bases between the germline ends. TCRdb used MiXCR to reprocess the 5' RACE reads, holding one entry per CDR3 protein. The sample includes more than 70,000 distinct CDR3 sequences, 10% of them seen just once. This clonotype originated in a man aged 35-49 years in good health. Sequencing was performed on PBMCs. The chain employs TRBV11-2 and TRBJ1-6, with a weak D call TRBD1 (6 bases). CDR3 residues: CASSVGTQGRPLHF. The CDR3, as DNA: TGTGCCAGCAGCGTCGGGACCCAGGGGAGACCCCTCCACTTT. Full variable domain (missing parts from reference TRBV11-2 and TRBJ1-6): EAGVAQSPRYKIIEKRQSVAFWCNPISGHATLYWYQQILGQGPKLLIQFQNNGVVDDSQLPKDRFSAERLKGVDSTLKIQPAKLEDSAVYLCASSVGTQGRPLHFGNGTRLTVT.